Following are 22 T cell receptor beta chains from one sample sequenced in a study of cytomegalovirus exposure and HLA in healthy donors. PCR involved 60 Vbeta and 13 Jbeta primers. The protocol was immunoSEQ multiplex PCR, while the TCRdb copy is restricted to in-frame clones and leaves out a portion. The sample includes 100,000 to 150,000 clones, 76% seen only once; the top ten take 1.9%. Sequencing was done on a sample of PBMCs. The receptors come from a middle-aged man in good health and CMV-seronegative.

This chain joins TRBV29-1 and TRBJ1-5, with 12 bases that match TRBD1. Trimming at V came to 4 bases and at J to 7 bases, leaving 8 bases not matched to a gene. The CDR3 spans 15 residues. Per germline, CDR1 SQVTM and CDR2 ANQGSEA. CDR3 residues: CSVVTGTGGGQPQHF. The CDR3 bases are TGCAGCGTTGTAACCGGGACAGGGGGCGGACAGCCCCAGCATTTT.

The V call is TRBV7-3, the J call TRBJ1-1; 7 nucleotides match TRBD1. V trimming: 6 bases; J trimming: 4 bases; junction bases outside the gene matches: 5. Germline CDR1 reads SGHTA; CDR2 reads FQGTGA. The CDR3 has 13 amino acids. CDR3 sequence (DNA): TGTGCCAGCAGGACTGACAGGGCCACTGAAGCTTTCTTT. It encodes CASRTDRATEAFF.

The chain joins TRBV15 to TRBJ2-5; 10 nucleotides align to TRBD2. Germline CDR1 and CDR2: LNHNV and YYDKDF (reference sequence). V was clipped by 6 bases and J by 3 bases; unmatched bases: 1. The CDR3 consists of 13 residues. The CDR3 coding sequence is TGTGCCACCAGAGCGGGGGGGAAAGAGACCCAGTACTTC. It yields the protein CATRAGGKETQYF. Full variable domain (outside the CDR3, taken from reference TRBV15 and TRBJ2-5): DAMVIQNPRYQVTQFGKPVTLSCSQTLNHNVMYWYQQKSSQAPKLLFHYYDKDFNNEADTPDNFQSRRPNTSFCFLDIRSPGLGDTAMYLCATRAGGKETQYFGPGTRLLVL.

The V and J genes are TRBV21-1 and TRBJ2-7; no check of the table's D call, TRBD2, against the DNA was made. TRBV21-1 corresponds to a pseudogene. This CDR3 has 17 residues. CDR3 sequence: CASSKDPAGDSYYEQYV. The CDR3 DNA sequence: TGTGCCAGCAGCAAAGATCCAGCGGGGGATTCCTACTACGAGCAGTACGTC.

This clone came up a few times. The chain has TRBV9 and TRBJ2-5; TRBD2 aligns across 12 bases. Trimming removed 3 bases from V and 4 bases from J; junction bases left unmatched: 7. The CDR3 runs 16 residues. The germline gives CDR1 SGDLS, CDR2 YYNGEE. As DNA, the CDR3 is TGTGCCAGCAGCGCCGGACTAGCGGGGTCGGTAGAGACCCAGTACTTC. Translation: CASSAGLAGSVETQYF.

V gene TRBV2 combines with J gene TRBJ1-5; TRBD1 aligns across 9 bases. V lost 3 bases and J lost 9; bases outside the gene matches: 9. The CDR3 loop spans 15 amino acids. CDR1 SNHLY and CDR2 FYNNEI come from the germline V gene. CDR3 residues: CASSDRQGGVRPQHF. The CDR3 DNA sequence: TGTGCCAGCAGTGACAGACAGGGGGGGGTTAGGCCCCAGCATTTT.

Comments on this clone: It is likely a read error, because the conserved phenylalanine at the end of the CDR3 is missing. The V and J genes are TRBV28 and TRBJ2-7; 9 nucleotides agree with TRBD1. J gave up 7 bases and V 4 bases, and 5 bases lay outside the gene matches. Germline CDR1 and CDR2: MDHEN and SYDVKM. This CDR3 is 13 amino acids long. CDR3 protein: CASSSQGTGEQYA. The CDR3 DNA sequence: TGTGCCAGCAGTTCCCAGGGGACAGGGGAGCAGTACGCC.

The genes are TRBV6-5 and TRBJ1-5; D is possibly TRBD1 (6 bases). CDR1 is MNHEY and CDR2 is SVGAGI in the germline V gene. The CDR3 covers 13 residues. V gave up 6 bases and J gave up 15 bases, with 21 bases separating them. CDR3 nucleotides: TGTGCCAGCAGCAAGGAGTTGGACAGAGGTTTGCATTTT. This translates into CASSKELDRGLHF.

The chain carries TRBV7-9 and TRBJ2-2, with a weak D call TRBD1 (6 bases). There are 14 residues in the CDR3. V lost 7 bases, J lost 6 bases, and 15 bases lay in between. CDR1 is SEHNR and CDR2 is FQNEAQ in the germline V gene (reference sequence). The CDR3 DNA reads as TGTGCCAGCACCCTGTTGGGGGCTGCCGGGGAGCTGTTTTTT. Protein sequence: CASTLLGAAGELFF. Full variable domain (remainder filled in from reference TRBV7-9 and TRBJ2-2): DTGVSQNPRHKITKRGQNVTFRCDPISEHNRLYWYRQTLGQGPEFLTYFQNEAQLEKSRLLSDRFSAERPKGSFSTLEIQRTEQGDSAMYLCASTLLGAAGELFFGEGSRLTVL.

This chain connects TRBV30 to TRBJ1-2, with a weak D call TRBD1 (5 bases). V was trimmed by 1 base and J by 8 bases, leaving 17 bases between them. Germline V gene sequence: CDR1 GTSNPN, CDR2 SVGIG (reference sequence). This CDR3 contains 14 residues. The CDR3 region has the DNA TGTGCCTGGAGTGCCCTCTGGGGCCCTATAGGCTACACCTTC. Protein product: CAWSALWGPIGYTF.

This clone occurred once. The V gene is TRBV7-2, the J gene TRBJ2-3, with 11 bases that match TRBD2. V was pared by 1 base and J by 2 bases, with 11 bases of the junction left unmatched. The germline V gene has CDR1 SGHTA and CDR2 FQGNSA. There are 19 residues in the CDR3. The CDR3 loop is CASSLVAPGLAAITDTQYF. The CDR3 coding sequence is TGTGCCAGCAGCTTAGTTGCCCCGGGACTAGCGGCGATCACAGATACGCAGTATTTT.

The V call is TRBV5-6, the J call TRBJ1-1, with D possibly matching TRBD1 (6 bases). Per germline, CDR1 SGHDT and CDR2 YYEEEE. Deletions cut 3 bases from V and 6 bases from J, with 15 bases between. This CDR3 comprises 14 residues. CDR3: CASSSGQWRSEAFF. The DNA for the CDR3 is TGTGCCAGCAGCTCAGGACAGTGGAGGTCTGAAGCTTTCTTT.

The genes are TRBV6-5 and TRBJ1-2, with 7 nucleotides matching TRBD1. Germline V CDR1 and CDR2: MNHEY, SVGAGI. The CDR3 runs to 14 residues. Trimming took 6 bases from V and 4 from J; bases not matched to a gene: 8. DNA of the CDR3: TGTGCCAGCAGCAGAGACAGGGCTCCCTATGGCTACACCTTC. This sequence encodes CASSRDRAPYGYTF.

J is TRBJ2-1 and V is TRBV7-9; TRBD2 matches 9 bases. V lost 6 bases and J lost 8; bases outside the gene matches: 11. This CDR3 comprises 15 residues. Looked up from germline, CDR1 is SEHNR and CDR2 is FQNEAQ (reference sequence). Here the CDR3 DNA reads TGTGCCAGCAGAAGGACAGGCAGCGGGGGGTATGAGCAGTTCTTC. It specifies CASRRTGSGGYEQFF. Full variable domain (remainder filled in from reference TRBV7-9 and TRBJ2-1): DTGVSQNPRHKITKRGQNVTFRCDPISEHNRLYWYRQTLGQGPEFLTYFQNEAQLEKSRLLSDRFSAERPKGSFSTLEIQRTEQGDSAMYLCASRRTGSGGYEQFFGPGTRLTVL.

The genes are TRBV6-1 and TRBJ1-3; a possible D gene is TRBD1 (6 bases). From germline, CDR1 is MNHNS and CDR2 SASEGT. The CDR3 loop spans 15 amino acids. V was shortened by 2 bases and J by 4 bases, with 12 bases between the two germline ends. The CDR3 region is CASSERSQGGNTIYF. The CDR3 region has the DNA TGTGCCAGCAGTGAAAGGTCCCAGGGGGGAAACACCATATATTTT.

The rearrangement joins TRBV7-2 to TRBJ2-3, with D unclear. V gave up 0 bases and J gave up 2 bases, with 6 bases separating them. Per germline, CDR1 SGHTA and CDR2 FQGNSA. CDR3 length: 14 amino acids. In DNA form, the CDR3 reads TGTGCCAGCAGCTTAGCGGGCCACACAGATACGCAGTATTTT. Its protein is CASSLAGHTDTQYF.

The rearrangement joins TRBV5-4 to TRBJ1-2, with 11 bases aligning to TRBD1. The CDR3 has 14 amino acids. Losses at the gene ends were 4 bases for V and 5 bases for J; bases not matched to a gene: 4. Germline CDR1 is SGHNT and CDR2 is YYREEE (reference sequence). CDR3 in DNA: TGTGCCAGCAGCGCCGGGACAGGGGGGTATGGCTACACCTTC. Translated, it gives CASSAGTGGYGYTF.

This chain connects TRBV5-1 to TRBJ2-1, with 8 bases fitting TRBD2. In germline, CDR1 is SGHRS, CDR2 YFSETQ. CDR3 length equals 15 residues. The trim removed 1 base at V and 7 bases at J, leaving 7 bases unmatched. CDR3 sequence: CASSLWSGGDNEQFF. CDR3 nucleotide sequence: TGCGCCAGCAGCTTGTGGTCGGGGGGGGATAATGAGCAGTTCTTC.

A few counts support this clone. The J gene is TRBJ2-1, the V gene TRBV5-4; 9 bases fit TRBD2. Germline V CDR1 and CDR2: SGHNT, YYREEE (reference sequence). After removal of 2 bases from V and 6 bases from J, the junction contained 6 bases not matched to a gene. The CDR3 totals 15 residues. CDR3 in DNA: TGTGCCAGCAGCTTCGGCGGGGGGGCCTCCAATGAGCAGTTCTTC. Its protein is CASSFGGGASNEQFF.

J is TRBJ1-6 and V is TRBV25-1; D is perhaps TRBD1 (5 bases). This CDR3 comprises 13 residues. Germline V gene data show CDR1 as MGHDK and CDR2 as SYGVNS. The V end lost 11 bases, the J end lost 3 bases, and 11 bases lay between the germline ends. CDR3 sequence reads: CAARQHYNSPLHF. DNA for the CDR3: TGTGCCGCCAGACAGCACTATAATTCACCCCTCCACTTT.

J is TRBJ2-7 and V is TRBV5-6, with 9 bases aligning to TRBD1. The CDR3 length is 13 residues. Germline trimming cut 1 base from V and 6 bases from J; bases unmatched to any gene: 2. The germline CDR1 and CDR2 sequences are SGHDT and YYEEEE. CDR3 sequence (DNA): TGTGCCAGCAGCTTGCCGACAGGGGGCGAGCAGTACGTC. This codes for CASSLPTGGEQYV.

This clone is a singleton in its sample. The rearrangement joins TRBV30 to TRBJ1-2, with D hard to call. The CDR3 loop spans 13 amino acids. Germline CDR1 reads GTSNPN; CDR2 reads SVGIG (reference sequence). V lost 1 base and J 4 bases, leaving 10 bases between the germline ends. The DNA of the CDR3 is TGTGCCTGGAGTGCAGGATCCAGCTATGGCTACACCTTC. Its protein product is CAWSAGSSYGYTF. Variable domain in full (rest from reference TRBV30 and TRBJ1-2): SQTIHQWPATLVQPVGSPLSLECTVEGTSNPNLYWYRQAAGRGLQLLFYSVGIGQISSEVPQNLSASRPQDRQFILSSKKLLLSDSGFYLCAWSAGSSYGYTFGSGTRLTVV.